This paragraph covers one T cell receptor (beta chain) sequence. Its cognate antigen is unknown. This sample was included in a study of T cells in Graves' hyperthyroidism and ophthalmopathy. Study-wide results and limits: In simple terms, a model built on 13 V-J features told ophthalmopathy apart from stable hyperthyroidism.

Researchers took RNA transcripts and amplified the TCR beta CDR3 regions from them. A set of HTBI primers served as the primers for a first-round RT-PCR of the TCR CDR3. TCRdb independently ran MiXCR on the multiplex PCR reads; one entry per CDR3 protein. The profile shows under 750,000 distinct CDR3 sequences, roughly a sixth of them singletons. The specimen was blood. This receptor was identified in a woman in her forties or fifties with Graves' hyperthyroidism that later progressed to Graves' ophthalmopathy.

The CDR3 reads CASSSVTGELFF. The CDR3 DNA follows: TGTGCCAGCAGCTCAGTCACCGGGGAGCTGTTTTTT. This chain links TRBV11-2 with TRBJ2-2; D unclear. The V end lost 4 bases, the J end lost 4 bases, and 4 bases lay between the germline ends. CDR3 length: 12 residues. CDR1 and CDR2 from the germline V gene are SGHAT and FQNNGV.